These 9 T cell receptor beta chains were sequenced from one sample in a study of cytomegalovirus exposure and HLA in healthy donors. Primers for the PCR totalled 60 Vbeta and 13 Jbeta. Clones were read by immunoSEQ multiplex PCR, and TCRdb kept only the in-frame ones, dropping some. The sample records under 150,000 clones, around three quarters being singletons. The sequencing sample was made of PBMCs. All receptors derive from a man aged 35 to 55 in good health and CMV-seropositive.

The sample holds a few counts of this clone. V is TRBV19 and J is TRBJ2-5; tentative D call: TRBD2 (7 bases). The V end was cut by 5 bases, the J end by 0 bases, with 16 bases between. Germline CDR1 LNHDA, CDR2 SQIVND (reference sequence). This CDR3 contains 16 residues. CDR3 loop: CASSPSRGTYQETQYF. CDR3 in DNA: TGTGCCAGTAGTCCGTCGCGGGGGACATACCAAGAGACCCAGTACTTC.

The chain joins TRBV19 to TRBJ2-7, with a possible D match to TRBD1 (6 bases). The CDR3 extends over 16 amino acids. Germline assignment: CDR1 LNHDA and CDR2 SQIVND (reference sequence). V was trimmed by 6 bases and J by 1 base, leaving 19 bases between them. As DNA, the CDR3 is TGTGCCAGTAGACCCCGGACAGCAGCGAGTTCCTACGAGCAGTACTTC. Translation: CASRPRTAASSYEQYF.

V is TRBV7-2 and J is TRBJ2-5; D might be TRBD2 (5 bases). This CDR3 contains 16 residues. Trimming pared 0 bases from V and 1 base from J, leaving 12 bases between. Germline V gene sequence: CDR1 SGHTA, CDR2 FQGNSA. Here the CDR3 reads CASSLAGSGGQETQYF. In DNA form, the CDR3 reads TGTGCCAGCAGCTTAGCGGGGAGCGGAGGCCAAGAGACCCAGTACTTC. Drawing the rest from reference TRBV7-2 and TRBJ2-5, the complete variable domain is GAGVSQSPSNKVTEKGKDVELRCDPISGHTALYWYRQSLGQGLEFLIYFQGNSAPDKSGLPSDRFSAERTGGSVSTLTIQRTQQEDSAVYLCASSLAGSGGQETQYFGPGTRLLVL.

The CDR3 coding sequence is TGTGCCAGCAGCTTAGTCCGTGAAGCCTCCCTCTCCTACGAGCAGTACTTC. Translating gives CASSLVREASLSYEQYF. The chain links TRBV7-8 to TRBJ2-7; D gene unclear. Trimming pared 1 base from V and 0 bases from J, leaving 16 bases between. CDR1 is SGHVS and CDR2 is FQNEAQ in the germline V gene. The CDR3 runs 17 residues. Full variable domain (missing parts from reference TRBV7-8 and TRBJ2-7): GAGVSQSPRYKVAKRGQDVALRCDPISGHVSLFWYQQALGQGPEFLTYFQNEAQLDKSGLPSDRFFAERPEGSVSTLKIQRTQQEDSAVYLCASSLVREASLSYEQYFGPGTRLTVT.

The CDR3 loop is CASSYSTEAQYF. The CDR3 DNA reads TGTGCCAGCAGTTACTCGACCGAGGCGCAGTATTTT. V usage is TRBV6-6 and J usage is TRBJ2-3; unclear D gene. Per germline, CDR1 MNHNY and CDR2 SVGAGI (reference sequence). Trimming pared 0 bases from V and 10 bases from J, leaving 8 bases between. This CDR3 is built from 12 residues.

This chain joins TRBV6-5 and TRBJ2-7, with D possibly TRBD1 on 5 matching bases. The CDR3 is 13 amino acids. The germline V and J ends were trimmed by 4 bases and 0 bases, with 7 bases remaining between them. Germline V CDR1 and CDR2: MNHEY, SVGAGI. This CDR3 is CASSSDSSYEQYF. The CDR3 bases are TGTGCCAGCAGTTCCGACAGCTCCTACGAGCAGTACTTC.

The CDR3: CASSKTSGRLKGADTQYF. The CDR3 DNA reads as TGTGCCAGCAGCAAAACTAGCGGGAGATTGAAGGGCGCAGATACGCAGTATTTT. The V gene is TRBV7-9, the J gene TRBJ2-3, with 11 nucleotides matching TRBD2. V was pared by 5 bases and J by 4 bases, with 14 bases of the junction left unmatched. This CDR3 comprises 18 residues. Germline values: CDR1 SEHNR, CDR2 FQNEAQ (reference sequence).

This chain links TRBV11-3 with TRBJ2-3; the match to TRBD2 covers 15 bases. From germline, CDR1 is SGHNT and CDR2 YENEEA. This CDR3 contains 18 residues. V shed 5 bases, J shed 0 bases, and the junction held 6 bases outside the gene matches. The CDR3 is CASSHGLAGGLSTDTQYF. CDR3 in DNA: TGTGCCAGCAGCCATGGACTAGCGGGAGGGCTGAGCACAGATACGCAGTATTTT.

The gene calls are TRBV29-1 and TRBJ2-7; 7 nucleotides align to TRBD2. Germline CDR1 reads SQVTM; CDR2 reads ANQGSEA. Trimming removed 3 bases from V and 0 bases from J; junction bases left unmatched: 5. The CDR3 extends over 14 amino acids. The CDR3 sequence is CSVERGGSSYEQYF. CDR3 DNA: TGCAGCGTTGAGAGGGGCGGGAGCTCCTACGAGCAGTACTTC.